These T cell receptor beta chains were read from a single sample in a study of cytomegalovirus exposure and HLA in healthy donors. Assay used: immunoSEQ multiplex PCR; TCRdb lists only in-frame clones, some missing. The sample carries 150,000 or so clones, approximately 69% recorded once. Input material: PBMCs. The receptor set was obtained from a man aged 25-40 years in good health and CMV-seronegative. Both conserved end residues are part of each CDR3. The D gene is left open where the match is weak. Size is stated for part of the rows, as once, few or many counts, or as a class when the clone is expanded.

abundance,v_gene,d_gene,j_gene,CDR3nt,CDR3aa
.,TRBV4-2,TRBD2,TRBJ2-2,TGTGCCAGCAGCCGAGCGGGGGAAAACACCGGGGAGCTGTTTTTT,CASSRAGENTGELFF
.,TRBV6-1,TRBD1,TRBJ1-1,TGTGCCAGCAGTAAACAGACAGGGACAAACACTGAAGCTTTCTTT,CASSKQTGTNTEAFF
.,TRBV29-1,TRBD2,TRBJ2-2,TGCAGCGTTGAACCAGCGGGGGCTGGGGGGGAGCTGTTTTTT,CSVEPAGAGGELFF
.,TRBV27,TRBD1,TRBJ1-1,TGTGCCAGCAGGACTACGGACAGGCCGATTATTGAAGCTTTCTTT,CASRTTDRPIIEAFF
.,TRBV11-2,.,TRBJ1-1,TGTGCCAGCAGCTTATCCAGGGGTCTTGAAGCTTTCTTT,CASSLSRGLEAFF
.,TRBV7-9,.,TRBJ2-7,TGTGCCAGCAGCCCACCGGACTTTCGCTACGAGCAGTACTTC,CASSPPDFRYEQYF
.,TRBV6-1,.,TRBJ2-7,TGTGGAATCAATCGAGCGGGCGAGCAGTACTTC,CGINRAGEQYF
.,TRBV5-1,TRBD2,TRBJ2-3,TGCGCCAGCGGGGGCGGGGGGGCCTTGACAGATACGCAGTATTTT,CASGGGGALTDTQYF
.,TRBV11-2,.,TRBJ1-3,TGTGCCAGCAGCTTAGAAGGACAAAGAAACACCATATATTTT,CASSLEGQRNTIYF
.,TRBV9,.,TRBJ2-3,TGTGCCAGCAGCCCTCCATGGGGAGGTTCCCCTTTAGGGACAGATACGCAGTATTTT,CASSPPWGGSPLGTDTQYF
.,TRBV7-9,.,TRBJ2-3,TGTGCCAGCAGCCCTGGACAACTATCCACAGATACGCAGTATTTT,CASSPGQLSTDTQYF
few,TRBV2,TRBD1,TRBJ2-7,TGTGCCAGCAGTGGGCCCCTCAATCCGACAGGGTACGAGCAGTACTTC,CASSGPLNPTGYEQYF
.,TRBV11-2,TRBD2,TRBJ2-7,TGTGCCAGCAGCCTTCGACTAGCGGGGGTTCAGAGCTACGAGCAGTACTTC,CASSLRLAGVQSYEQYF
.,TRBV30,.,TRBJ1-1,TGTGCCTGGAGTGTAACCCTCGCGGGGGAGGGCACTGAAGCTTTCTTT,CAWSVTLAGEGTEAFF
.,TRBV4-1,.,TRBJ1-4,TGCGCCAGCAGCCCCTCTTCAGCGAGTTTCAATGAAAAACTGTTTTTT,CASSPSSASFNEKLFF
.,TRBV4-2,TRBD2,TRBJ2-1,TGTGCCAGCAGCCAAGAGGGGAGCGGGGCCCACTACAATGAGCAGTTCTTC,CASSQEGSGAHYNEQFF
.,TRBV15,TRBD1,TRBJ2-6,TGTGCCACCAGCTTGGACAGGGCTGGGGCCAACGTCCTGACTTTC,CATSLDRAGANVLTF
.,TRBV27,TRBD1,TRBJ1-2,TGTGCCAGCAGTCCCGGACAGGGAGGTCGCTATGGCTACACCTTC,CASSPGQGGRYGYTF
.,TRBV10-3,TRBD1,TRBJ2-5,TGTGCCATCGGAACAGGGGGCGCGGATGGTCAAGAGACCCAGTACTTC,CAIGTGGADGQETQYF
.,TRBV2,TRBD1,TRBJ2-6,TGTGCCTTCGGGACAGGGGGATCTGGGGCCAACGTCCTGACTTTC,CAFGTGGSGANVLTF
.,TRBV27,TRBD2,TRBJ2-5,TGTGCCAGCAGTTTGGTCGCGGGGGGTAACCAAGAGACCCAGTACTTC,CASSLVAGGNQETQYF
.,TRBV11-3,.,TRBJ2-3,TGTGCCAGCAGCCCCACTGGGGGGGCCACAGATACGCAGTATTTT,CASSPTGGATDTQYF
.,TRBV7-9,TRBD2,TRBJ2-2,TGTGCCAGCAGCTTAGCCCGGGACTATCCTACCGGGGAGCTGTTTTTT,CASSLARDYPTGELFF
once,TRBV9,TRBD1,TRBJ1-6,TGTGCCAGCAGCGTAGCGAACAGGGGCCCAGGTAATTCACCCCTCCACTTT,CASSVANRGPGNSPLHF
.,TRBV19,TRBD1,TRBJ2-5,TGTGCCAGTAGGGAACAGGGGGGAATCCAAGAGACCCAGTACTTC,CASREQGGIQETQYF
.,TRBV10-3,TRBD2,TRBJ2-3,TGTGCCATCAGCCCTGGACTAGCAGGAGCAGATACGCAGTATTTT,CAISPGLAGADTQYF
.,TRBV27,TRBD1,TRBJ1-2,TGTGCCAGCGGATACAGGGGCTATGGCTACACCTTC,CASGYRGYGYTF
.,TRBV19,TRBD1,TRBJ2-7,TGTGCCAGTAGTCCCCCAGGACAGGGGAGCTCCTACGAGCAGTACTTC,CASSPPGQGSSYEQYF
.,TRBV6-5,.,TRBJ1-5,TGTGCCAGCAGTTCAGGGTTCCAGCCCCAGCATTTT,CASSSGFQPQHF
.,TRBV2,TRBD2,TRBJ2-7,TGTGCCACCCGGGGGGGTCGGAGCTCCTACGAGCAGTACTTC,CATRGGRSSYEQYF
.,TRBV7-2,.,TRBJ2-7,TGTGCCAGCAGCTGGCGCCAGGGGTCCTACGAGCAGTACTTC,CASSWRQGSYEQYF
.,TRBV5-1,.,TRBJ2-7,TGCGCCAGCCGCACTCCGGGTAGGGGCTACGAGCAGTACTTC,CASRTPGRGYEQYF
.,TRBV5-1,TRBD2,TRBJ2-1,TGCGCCAGCAGCCCCCGGGAGGGGCACTACAATGAGCAGTTCTTC,CASSPREGHYNEQFF
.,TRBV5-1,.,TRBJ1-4,TGCGCCAGCAGCTTGGGAAAGGGGGTGGATGAAAAACTGTTTTTT,CASSLGKGVDEKLFF
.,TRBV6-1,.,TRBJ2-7,TGTGCCAGCAGTGAAGCCCGAGACAGAGTGGATTACGAGCAGTACTTC,CASSEARDRVDYEQYF
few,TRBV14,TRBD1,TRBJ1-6,TGTGCCAGCAGCTTAAGACAGGGGAATTCACCCCTCAACTTT,CASSLRQGNSPLNF
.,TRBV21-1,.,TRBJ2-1,TGTGCCAGCAGCAACAAGGACAGGGCATACAATGAGCAGTTCTTC,CASSNKDRAYNEQFF
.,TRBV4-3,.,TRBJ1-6,TGCGCCAGCAGCCAAGCAGGGTTAAATTCACCCCTCCACTTT,CASSQAGLNSPLHF
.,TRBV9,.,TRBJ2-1,TGTGCCAGCAGCGTAGGGTACAGGGAGCAGTTCTTC,CASSVGYREQFF
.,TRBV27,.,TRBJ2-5,TGTGCCAGCAGCGGTGAGACCCAGTACTTC,CASSGETQYF
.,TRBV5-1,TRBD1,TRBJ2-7,TGCGCCAGCAGCGCCGGACAGGGGGGCTACGAGCAGTACTTC,CASSAGQGGYEQYF
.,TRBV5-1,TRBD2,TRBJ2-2,TGCGCCAGCAGCCCCACTAGCGCGAACACCGGGGAGCTGTTTTTT,CASSPTSANTGELFF
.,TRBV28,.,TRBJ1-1,TGTGCCAGCAGTTTACCTGAGTACACTGAAGCTTTCTTT,CASSLPEYTEAFF
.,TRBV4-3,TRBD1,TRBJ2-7,TGCGCCAGCAGCCAAGACCCTGGACAGGGCTCCTACGAGCAGTACTTC,CASSQDPGQGSYEQYF
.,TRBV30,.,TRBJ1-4,TGTGCCTGGAATCTGGGCTACGATGAAAAACTGTTTTTT,CAWNLGYDEKLFF
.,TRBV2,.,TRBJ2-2,TGTGCCAGCACGAAAGCGGATACGAACACCGGGGAGCTGTTTTTT,CASTKADTNTGELFF
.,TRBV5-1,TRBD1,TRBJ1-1,TGCGCCAGCAGCTCGACAGGGGACGCTGAAGCTTTCTTT,CASSSTGDAEAFF
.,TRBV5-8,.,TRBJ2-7,TGTGCCGGTTACCCGACCCGGAGCTCCTACGAGCAGTACTTC,CAGYPTRSSYEQYF
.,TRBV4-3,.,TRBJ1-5,TGCGCCAGCAGCCAAGAAGCCCAGGGGAATCAGCCCCAGCATTTT,CASSQEAQGNQPQHF
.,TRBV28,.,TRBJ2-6,TGTGCCACAGGGAGGGGGTCTGGGGCCAACGTCCTGACTTTC,CATGRGSGANVLTF